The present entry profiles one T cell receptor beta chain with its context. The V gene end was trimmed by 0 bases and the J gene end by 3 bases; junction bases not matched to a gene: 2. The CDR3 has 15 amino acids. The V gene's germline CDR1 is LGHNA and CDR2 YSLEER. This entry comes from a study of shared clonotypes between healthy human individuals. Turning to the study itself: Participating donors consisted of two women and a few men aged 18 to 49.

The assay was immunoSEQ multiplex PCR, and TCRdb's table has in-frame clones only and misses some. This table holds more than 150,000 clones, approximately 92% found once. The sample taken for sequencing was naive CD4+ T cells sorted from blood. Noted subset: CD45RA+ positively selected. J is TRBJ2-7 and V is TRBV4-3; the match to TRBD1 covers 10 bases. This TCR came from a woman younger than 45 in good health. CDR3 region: CASSQDRTGGYEQYF. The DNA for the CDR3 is TGCGCCAGCAGCCAAGACCGGACAGGGGGCTACGAGCAGTACTTC.